The clone carrying this T cell receptor (beta chain) was observed a few times. As yet, its antigen is unknown. The germline CDR1 and CDR2 sequences are SQVTM and ANQGSEA. The CDR3 sequence is 14 residues long. V lost 6 bases, J lost 11 bases, and 14 bases stayed unmatched. This entry belongs to a study of cytomegalovirus exposure and HLA in healthy donors. General study points: A link between a missense DCLRE1C variant and TCR beta V- and J-gene trimming emerged from a later analysis. The listing of fewer than 200 TCR beta chains classed them as cytomegalovirus-associated.

While unrecorded immune exposures were likely, the donors were nominally healthy when sampled. A multiplex PCR was run with 60 Vbeta primers and 13 Jbeta primers. Data came from immunoSEQ multiplex PCR; TCRdb stores just in-frame clones and leaves some out. The data hold over 100,000 clones, with 9.5% to 13% observed a single time. The TCR comes from a man aged 35-49 years in good health and CMV-seropositive. The specimen was PBMCs. V is TRBV29-1 and J is TRBJ2-5; 11 nucleotides align to TRBD2. This CDR3 reads CSVDTGTSGEEQYF. The CDR3 DNA follows: TGCAGCGTGGATACCGGGACTAGCGGCGAGGAGCAGTACTTC.